The clone carrying this T cell receptor (beta chain) occurred many times. No antigen is known for it. The sample comes from a study of blood T cells in healthy people across ages. Study outcomes and limitations: A greater number of naive CD4+ cells and higher diversity distinguished long-lived donors from aged donors. Observed TCR beta diversity per million T cells went down as age went up. This fall followed a roughly linear course with age.

With a J-beta primer mix and a sample-barcoded 5' primer, a second PCR ran roughly 6 to 12 cycles. TCRdb reprocessed the 5' RACE reads with MiXCR, giving one entry per CDR3 protein. Seen here are about 1.6 million distinct CDR3 sequences, roughly 32% observed once, and the top ten hold around 10%. With 3 bases clipped from V and 8 bases from J, the junction kept 11 bases outside the gene matches. There are 15 residues in the CDR3. Looked up from germline, CDR1 is SQVTM and CDR2 is ANQGSEA. This clonotype was obtained from a woman under 40 in good health. The V call is TRBV29-1, the J call TRBJ2-3; 10 bases fit TRBD2. Material: blood. Here the CDR3 reads CSVEVEREGRGTQYF. Written as DNA, the CDR3 is TGCAGCGTTGAGGTCGAGCGGGAGGGCCGAGGTACGCAGTATTTT.